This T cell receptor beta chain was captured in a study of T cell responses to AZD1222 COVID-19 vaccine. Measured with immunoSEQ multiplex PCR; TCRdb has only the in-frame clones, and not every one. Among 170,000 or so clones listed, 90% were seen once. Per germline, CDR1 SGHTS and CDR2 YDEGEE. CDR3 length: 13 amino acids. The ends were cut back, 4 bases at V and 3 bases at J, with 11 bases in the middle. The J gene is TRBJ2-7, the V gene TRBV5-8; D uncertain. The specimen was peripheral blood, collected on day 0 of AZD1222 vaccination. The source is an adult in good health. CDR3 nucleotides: TGTGCCAGCAGCCCCAGGATAAACTACGAGCAGTACTTC. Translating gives CASSPRINYEQYF.